This TCR beta chain was obtained from a study of technical replicates of blood from a handful of donors. Data came from immunoSEQ multiplex PCR; TCRdb stores just in-frame clones and leaves some out. The table records more than 90,000 clones, around 95% of them present only once. CDR3 length: 16 amino acids. The V and J ends lost 5 bases and 1 base respectively, with 18 bases between them. Germline V gene sequence: CDR1 SGHNT, CDR2 YENEEA. The chain couples TRBV11-3 to TRBJ2-7; D is perhaps TRBD1 (6 bases). The clonotype comes from a human donor in good health. The sample taken for sequencing was T cells isolated from PBMCs. The CDR3: CASSPQGPSLSYEQYF. DNA of the CDR3: TGTGCCAGCAGCCCCCAGGGGCCCTCCCTATCCTACGAGCAGTACTTC.